This T cell receptor (beta chain) was documented in a study of cytomegalovirus exposure and HLA in healthy donors. Notes on the study in general: One later analysis, an examination of the 90 to 150 validation repertoires, found that first-cohort TCR clusters tended to co-occur in them.

CDR1 is SGHRS, CDR2 YFSETQ, per germline. V was shortened by 5 bases and J by 0 bases, with 8 bases between the two germline ends. The CDR3 contains 13 residues. Comment on this clone: The antigen is unknown.

Using immunoSEQ multiplex PCR, the repertoire was profiled, and TCRdb retains in-frame clones only, with some absent. The table shows roughly 150,000 clones, with 70% to 90% occurring only once. The sequencing sample was made of PBMCs. The sequence was collected from a woman between 25 and 40 years old in good health and CMV-seronegative. The V and J genes are TRBV5-1 and TRBJ1-1; unclear D gene. Here the CDR3 reads CASRPGMNTEAFF. DNA for the CDR3: TGCGCCAGCAGGCCCGGGATGAACACTGAAGCTTTCTTT.